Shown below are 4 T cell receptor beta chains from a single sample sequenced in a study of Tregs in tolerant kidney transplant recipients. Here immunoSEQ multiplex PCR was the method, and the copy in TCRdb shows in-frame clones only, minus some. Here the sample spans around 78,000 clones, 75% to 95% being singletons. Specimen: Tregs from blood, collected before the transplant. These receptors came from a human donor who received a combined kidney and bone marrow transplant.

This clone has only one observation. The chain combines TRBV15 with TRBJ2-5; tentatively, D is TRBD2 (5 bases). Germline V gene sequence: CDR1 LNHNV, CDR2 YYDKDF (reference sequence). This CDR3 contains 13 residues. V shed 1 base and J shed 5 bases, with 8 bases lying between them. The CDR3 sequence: CATSRAPGETQYF. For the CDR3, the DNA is TGTGCCACCAGCAGAGCTCCGGGGGAGACCCAGTACTTC.

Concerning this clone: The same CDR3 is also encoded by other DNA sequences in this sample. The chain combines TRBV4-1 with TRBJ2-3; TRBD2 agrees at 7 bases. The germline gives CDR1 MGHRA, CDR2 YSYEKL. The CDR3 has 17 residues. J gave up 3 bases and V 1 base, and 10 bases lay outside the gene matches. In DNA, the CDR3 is TGCGCCAGCAGCCAAGGGGGGGGAGGGCGGGAGACAGATACGCAGTATTTT. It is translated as CASSQGGGGRETDTQYF.

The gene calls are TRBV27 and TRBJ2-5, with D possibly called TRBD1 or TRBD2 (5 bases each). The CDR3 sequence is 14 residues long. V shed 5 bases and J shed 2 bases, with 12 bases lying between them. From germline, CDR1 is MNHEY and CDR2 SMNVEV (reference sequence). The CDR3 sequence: CASSPPGHQETQYF. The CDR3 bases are TGTGCCAGCAGTCCCCCGGGGCATCAAGAGACCCAGTACTTC.

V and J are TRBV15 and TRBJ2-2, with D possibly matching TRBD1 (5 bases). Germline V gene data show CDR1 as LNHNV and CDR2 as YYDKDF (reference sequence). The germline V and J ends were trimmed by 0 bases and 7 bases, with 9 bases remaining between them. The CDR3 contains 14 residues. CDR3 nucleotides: TGTGCCACCAGCAGAGATAAGGGGATCGGGGAGCTGTTTTTT. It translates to CATSRDKGIGELFF. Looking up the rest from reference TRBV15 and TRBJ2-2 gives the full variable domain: DAMVIQNPRYQVTQFGKPVTLSCSQTLNHNVMYWYQQKSSQAPKLLFHYYDKDFNNEADTPDNFQSRRPNTSFCFLDIRSPGLGDTAMYLCATSRDKGIGELFFGEGSRLTVL.